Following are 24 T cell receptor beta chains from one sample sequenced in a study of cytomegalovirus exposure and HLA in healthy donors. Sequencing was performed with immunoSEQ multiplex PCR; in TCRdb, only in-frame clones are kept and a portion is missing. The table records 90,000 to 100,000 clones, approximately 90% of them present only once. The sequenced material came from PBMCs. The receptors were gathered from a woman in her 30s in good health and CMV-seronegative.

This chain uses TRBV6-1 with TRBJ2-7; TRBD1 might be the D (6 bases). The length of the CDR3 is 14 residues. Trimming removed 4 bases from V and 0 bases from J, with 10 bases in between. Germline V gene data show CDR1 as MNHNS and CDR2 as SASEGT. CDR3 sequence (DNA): TGTGCCAGCAGTGGACAGGCCGACTCCTACGAGCAGTACTTC. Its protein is CASSGQADSYEQYF.

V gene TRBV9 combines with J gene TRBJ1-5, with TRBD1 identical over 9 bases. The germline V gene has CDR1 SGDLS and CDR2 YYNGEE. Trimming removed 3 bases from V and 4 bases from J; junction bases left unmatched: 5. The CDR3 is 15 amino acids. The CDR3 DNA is TGTGCCAGCAGCGCGACAGGGGGGTCTAATCAGCCCCAGCATTTT. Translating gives CASSATGGSNQPQHF.

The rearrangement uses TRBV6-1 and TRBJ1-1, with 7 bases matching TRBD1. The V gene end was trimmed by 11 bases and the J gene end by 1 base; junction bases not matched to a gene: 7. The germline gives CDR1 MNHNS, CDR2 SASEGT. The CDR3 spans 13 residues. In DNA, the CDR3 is TGTGCCGGAGGGGACAGAAGGAACACTGAAGCTTTCTTT. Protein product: CAGGDRRNTEAFF.

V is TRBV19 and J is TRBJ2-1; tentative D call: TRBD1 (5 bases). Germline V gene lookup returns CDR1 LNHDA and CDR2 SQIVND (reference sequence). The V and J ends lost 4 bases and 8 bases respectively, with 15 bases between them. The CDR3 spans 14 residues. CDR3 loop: CASSTRERNDEQFF. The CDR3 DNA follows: TGTGCCAGTAGTACCAGGGAACGGAATGATGAGCAGTTCTTC.

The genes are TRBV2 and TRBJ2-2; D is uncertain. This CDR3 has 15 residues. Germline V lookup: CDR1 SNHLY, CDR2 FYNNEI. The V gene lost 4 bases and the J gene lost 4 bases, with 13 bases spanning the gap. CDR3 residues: CASSATISPTGELFF. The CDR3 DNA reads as TGTGCCAGCAGTGCCACCATTAGCCCCACCGGGGAGCTGTTTTTT.

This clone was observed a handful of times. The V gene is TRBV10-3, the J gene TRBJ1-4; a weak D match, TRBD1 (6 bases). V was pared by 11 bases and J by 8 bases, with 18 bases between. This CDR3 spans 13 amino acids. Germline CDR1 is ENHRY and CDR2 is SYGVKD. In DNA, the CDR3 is TGTGCCGTTCAAGGGGGGGTAGGAGAAAAACTGTTTTTT. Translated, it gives CAVQGGVGEKLFF.

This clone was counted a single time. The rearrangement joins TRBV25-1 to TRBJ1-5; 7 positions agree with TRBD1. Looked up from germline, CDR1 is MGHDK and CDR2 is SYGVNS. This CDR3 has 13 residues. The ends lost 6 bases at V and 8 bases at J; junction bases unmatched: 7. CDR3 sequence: CASRTGQREPQHF. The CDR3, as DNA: TGTGCCAGCAGGACAGGGCAGAGGGAGCCCCAGCATTTT.

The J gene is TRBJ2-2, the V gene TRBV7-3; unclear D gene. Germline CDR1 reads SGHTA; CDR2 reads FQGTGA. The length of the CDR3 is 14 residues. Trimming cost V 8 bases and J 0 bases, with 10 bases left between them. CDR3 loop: CASEHDTNTGELFF. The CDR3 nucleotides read TGTGCCAGCGAACATGATACGAACACCGGGGAGCTGTTTTTT. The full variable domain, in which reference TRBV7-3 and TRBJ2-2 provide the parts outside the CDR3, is GAGVSQTPSNKVTEKGKYVELRCDPISGHTALYWYRQSLGQGPEFLIYFQGTGAADDSGLPNDRFFAVRPEGSVSTLKIQRTERGDSAVYLCASEHDTNTGELFFGEGSRLTVL.

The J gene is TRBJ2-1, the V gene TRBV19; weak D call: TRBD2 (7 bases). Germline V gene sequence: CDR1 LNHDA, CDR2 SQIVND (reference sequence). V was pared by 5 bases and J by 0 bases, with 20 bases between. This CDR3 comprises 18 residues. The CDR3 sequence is CASSPWAGARSSYNEQFF. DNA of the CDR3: TGTGCCAGTAGTCCATGGGCGGGGGCTCGGAGCTCCTACAATGAGCAGTTCTTC.

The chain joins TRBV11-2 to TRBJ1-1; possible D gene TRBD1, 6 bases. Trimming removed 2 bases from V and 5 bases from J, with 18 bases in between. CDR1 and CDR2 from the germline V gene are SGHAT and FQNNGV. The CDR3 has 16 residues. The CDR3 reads CASSLRWTADWTEAFF. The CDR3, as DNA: TGTGCCAGCAGCTTAAGGTGGACAGCGGATTGGACTGAAGCTTTCTTT.

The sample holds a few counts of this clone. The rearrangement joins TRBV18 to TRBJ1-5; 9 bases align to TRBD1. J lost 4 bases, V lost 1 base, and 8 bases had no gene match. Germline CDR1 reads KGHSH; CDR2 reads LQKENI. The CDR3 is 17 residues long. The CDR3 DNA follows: TGTGCCAGCTCACCACTGCCCGCGGGACAGGGAAATCAGCCCCAGCATTTT. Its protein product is CASSPLPAGQGNQPQHF.

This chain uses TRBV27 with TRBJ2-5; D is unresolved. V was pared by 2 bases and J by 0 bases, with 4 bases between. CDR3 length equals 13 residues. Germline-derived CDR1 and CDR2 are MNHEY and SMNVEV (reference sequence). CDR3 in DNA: TGTGCCAGCAGTTTAGAGAACCAAGAGACCCAGTACTTC. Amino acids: CASSLENQETQYF.

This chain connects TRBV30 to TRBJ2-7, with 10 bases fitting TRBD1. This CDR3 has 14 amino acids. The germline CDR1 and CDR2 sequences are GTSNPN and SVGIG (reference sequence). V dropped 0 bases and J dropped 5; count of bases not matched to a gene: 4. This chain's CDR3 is CAWSVPGQGNEQYF. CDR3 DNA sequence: TGTGCCTGGAGTGTACCGGGACAGGGGAACGAGCAGTACTTC.

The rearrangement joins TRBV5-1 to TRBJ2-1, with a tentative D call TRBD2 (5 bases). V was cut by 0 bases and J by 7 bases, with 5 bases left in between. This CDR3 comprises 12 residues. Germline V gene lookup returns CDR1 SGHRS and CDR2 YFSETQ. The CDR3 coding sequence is TGCGCCAGCAGCTTGGGAGGGAATGAGCAGTTCTTC. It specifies CASSLGGNEQFF.

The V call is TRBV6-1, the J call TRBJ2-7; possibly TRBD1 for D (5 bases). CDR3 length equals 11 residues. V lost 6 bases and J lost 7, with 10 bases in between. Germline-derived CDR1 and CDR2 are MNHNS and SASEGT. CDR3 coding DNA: TGTGCCAGCAGCACTAACAGGGAGCAGTACTTC. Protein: CASSTNREQYF.

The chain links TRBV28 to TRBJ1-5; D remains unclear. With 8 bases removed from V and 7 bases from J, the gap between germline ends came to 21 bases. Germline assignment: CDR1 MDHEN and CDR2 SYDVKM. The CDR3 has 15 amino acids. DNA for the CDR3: TGTGCCAGCCTCCCGTATGGGATAGGAGGGCAGCCCCAGCATTTT. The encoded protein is CASLPYGIGGQPQHF. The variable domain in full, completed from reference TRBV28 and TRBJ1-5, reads DVKVTQSSRYLVKRTGEKVFLECVQDMDHENMFWYRQDPGLGLRLIYFSYDVKMKEKGDIPEGYSVSREKKERFSLILESASTNQTSMYLCASLPYGIGGQPQHFGDGTRLSIL.

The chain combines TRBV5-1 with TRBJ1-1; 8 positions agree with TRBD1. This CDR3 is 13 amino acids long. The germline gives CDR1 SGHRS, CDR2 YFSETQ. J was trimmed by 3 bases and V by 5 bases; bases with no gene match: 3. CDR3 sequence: CASRMDRDTEAFF. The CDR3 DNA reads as TGCGCCAGCAGAATGGACAGGGACACTGAAGCTTTCTTT.

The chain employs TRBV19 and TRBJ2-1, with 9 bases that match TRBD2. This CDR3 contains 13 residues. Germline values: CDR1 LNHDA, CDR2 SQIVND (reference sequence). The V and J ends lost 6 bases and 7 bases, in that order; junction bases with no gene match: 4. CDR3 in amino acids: CASRVAGENEQFF. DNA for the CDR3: TGTGCCAGTAGAGTAGCGGGAGAGAATGAGCAGTTCTTC.

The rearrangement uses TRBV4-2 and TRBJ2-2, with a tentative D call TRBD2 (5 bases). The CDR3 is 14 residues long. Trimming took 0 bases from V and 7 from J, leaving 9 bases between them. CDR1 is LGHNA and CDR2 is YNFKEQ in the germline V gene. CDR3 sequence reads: CASSQEPTSGELFF. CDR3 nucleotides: TGTGCCAGCAGCCAAGAGCCTACTAGCGGGGAGCTGTTTTTT.

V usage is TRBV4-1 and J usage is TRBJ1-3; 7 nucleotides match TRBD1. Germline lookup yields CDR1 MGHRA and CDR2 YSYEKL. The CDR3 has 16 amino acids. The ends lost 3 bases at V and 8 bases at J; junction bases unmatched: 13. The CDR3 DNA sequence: TGCGCCAGCAGCCATTTTAACAGGGGCAGCAGTGACACCATATATTTT. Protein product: CASSHFNRGSSDTIYF.

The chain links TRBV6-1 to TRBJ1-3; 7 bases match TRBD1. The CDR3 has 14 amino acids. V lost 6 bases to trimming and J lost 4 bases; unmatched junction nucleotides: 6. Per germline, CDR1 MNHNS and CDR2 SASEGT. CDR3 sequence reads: CASRVRGTGNTIYF. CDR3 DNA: TGTGCCAGCAGGGTCAGGGGGACGGGAAACACCATATATTTT.

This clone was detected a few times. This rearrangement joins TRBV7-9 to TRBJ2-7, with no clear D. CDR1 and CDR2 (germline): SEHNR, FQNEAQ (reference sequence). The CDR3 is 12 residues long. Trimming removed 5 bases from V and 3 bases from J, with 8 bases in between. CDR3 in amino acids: CASSQQDYEQYF. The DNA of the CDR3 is TGTGCCAGCAGCCAACAAGACTACGAGCAGTACTTC.

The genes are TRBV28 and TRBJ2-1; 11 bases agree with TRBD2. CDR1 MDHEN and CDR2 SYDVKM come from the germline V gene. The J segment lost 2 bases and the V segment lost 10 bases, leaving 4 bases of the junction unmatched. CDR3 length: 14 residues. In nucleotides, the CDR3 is TGTGCCACTGAGGGACTAGCGGCCTACAATGAGCAGTTCTTC. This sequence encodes CATEGLAAYNEQFF.

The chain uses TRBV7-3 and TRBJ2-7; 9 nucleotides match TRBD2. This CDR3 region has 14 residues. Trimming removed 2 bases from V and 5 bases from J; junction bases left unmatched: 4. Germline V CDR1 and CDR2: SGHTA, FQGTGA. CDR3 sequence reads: CASSLRSGRNEQYF. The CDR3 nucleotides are TGTGCCAGCAGCTTACGCAGCGGGAGGAACGAGCAGTACTTC.